The source of this TCR beta chain is a study of regulatory and conventional T cells in RAG deficiency. The V gene's germline CDR1 is SGHTA and CDR2 FQGNSA. The length of the CDR3 is 14 residues. Trimming took 2 bases from V and 9 from J; bases not matched to a gene: 6. Conventional CD4+ T cells were sorted from blood as CD25-low CD127-high cells. Profiled with immunoSEQ multiplex PCR; TCRdb holds only in-frame clones, not every one. Seen here are about 9,100 clones, around 94% observed once, and the top ten hold under 1.5%. The study, taken as a whole, reports: In Omenn syndrome, Treg and Tconv repertoires overlapped >80%.

With regard to this clone: Antigen: not known.

The clonotype originates from a human donor with RAG deficiency presenting as severe combined immunodeficiency. The sample comprised CD4+ effector T cells sorted from blood. The chain recombines TRBV7-2 with TRBJ1-5; TRBD1 aligns across 8 bases. In DNA form, the CDR3 reads TGTGCCAGCAGCTTAATGGACAGGGCTACGCCCCAGCATTTT. Amino acids: CASSLMDRATPQHF.